This passage covers 5 T cell receptor beta chains from one sample sequenced in a study of cytomegalovirus exposure and HLA in healthy donors. PCR used 60 Vbeta primers and 13 Jbeta primers. The assay was immunoSEQ multiplex PCR, and TCRdb's table has in-frame clones only and misses some. The repertoire holds 120,000 or so clones, with 60% to 85% as singletons. Sequenced material: PBMCs. The source of these receptors is a woman in her thirties or forties in good health and CMV-seropositive.

The genes are TRBV5-1 and TRBJ2-1, with 7 bases fitting TRBD2. J lost 2 bases, V lost 2 bases, and 7 bases had no gene match. CDR3 size: 16 residues. The germline V gene encodes CDR1 SGHRS and CDR2 YFSETQ. The CDR3 DNA sequence: TGCGCCAGCAGCTTCTCGGGCGGGAGTCCCTACAATGAGCAGTTCTTC. Translation gives CASSFSGGSPYNEQFF. Variable domain in full (rest from reference TRBV5-1 and TRBJ2-1): KAGVTQTPRYLIKTRGQQVTLSCSPISGHRSVSWYQQTPGQGLQFLFEYFSETQRNKGNFPGRFSGRQFSNSRSEMNVSTLELGDSALYLCASSFSGGSPYNEQFFGPGTRLTVL.

The chain employs TRBV18 and TRBJ1-2; D gene uncertain. The ends were cut back, 3 bases at V and 3 bases at J, with 14 bases in the middle. This CDR3 has 15 amino acids. The germline CDR1 and CDR2 sequences are KGHSH and LQKENI. DNA of the CDR3: TGTGCCAGCTCACCCCGGGAGACGTACGACTATGGCTACACCTTC. This translates into CASSPRETYDYGYTF.

CDR3 sequence reads: CASSIMTSGTDTQYF. The CDR3 DNA follows: TGCGCCAGCAGCATTATGACTAGCGGGACAGATACGCAGTATTTT. The chain uses TRBV5-1 and TRBJ2-3; 10 bases are shared with TRBD2. The CDR3 has 15 amino acids. The V and J ends lost 4 bases and 3 bases, in that order; junction bases with no gene match: 5. The germline gives CDR1 SGHRS, CDR2 YFSETQ.

This chain links TRBV27 with TRBJ1-1; 8 bases map to TRBD1. This CDR3 is built from 14 residues. Trimming removed 5 bases from V and 5 bases from J; junction bases left unmatched: 7. Germline V gene data show CDR1 as MNHEY and CDR2 as SMNVEV (reference sequence). The CDR3, as DNA: TGTGCCAGCAGTCCTTCCCGGACAGGGACTGAAGCTTTCTTT. Translation gives CASSPSRTGTEAFF.

The gene calls are TRBV29-1 and TRBJ1-1; TRBD1 agrees at 9 bases. From germline, CDR1 is SQVTM and CDR2 ANQGSEA. This CDR3 is built from 13 residues. V was clipped by 4 bases and J by 5 bases; unmatched bases: 5. DNA of the CDR3: TGCAGCGTTGGAGGGACAGGGTTAACTGAAGCTTTCTTT. Protein product: CSVGGTGLTEAFF.